These 25 T cell receptor beta chains came from one sample sequenced in a study of T cell responses to AZD1222 COVID-19 vaccine. Here immunoSEQ multiplex PCR was the method, and the copy in TCRdb shows in-frame clones only, minus some. This table has some 86,000 clones, around nine tenths appearing once. This specimen consisted of peripheral blood, obtained 28 days after the second AZD1222 dose. The receptors originated from an adult who received the AZD1222 COVID-19 vaccine.

J is TRBJ1-1 and V is TRBV10-3, with TRBD1 matching 8 bases. The CDR3 length is 15 residues. Germline V CDR1 and CDR2: ENHRY, SYGVKD. Germline trimming cut 8 bases from V and 4 bases from J; bases unmatched to any gene: 12. Written as DNA, the CDR3 is TGTGCCATCTTACCGTCGGGACAGGAAGGCACTGAAGCTTTCTTT. Amino acid sequence: CAILPSGQEGTEAFF.

The CDR3 DNA is TGTGCCTGGAGTGTCAGTCTGGGTTTCAAGAGCTACACCTTC. It specifies CAWSVSLGFKSYTF. The rearrangement links TRBV30 to TRBJ1-2; D unclear. CDR3 length: 14 residues. Germline lookup yields CDR1 GTSNPN and CDR2 SVGIG (reference sequence). Trimming left V 0 bases short and J 9 bases short, with 17 bases between.

The count of this clone is one. V is TRBV28 and J is TRBJ1-1; D not resolved. This CDR3 contains 12 residues. Germline CDR1 is MDHEN and CDR2 is SYDVKM. Trimming cost V 5 bases and J 5 bases, with 9 bases left between them. The DNA for the CDR3 is TGTGCCAGCAGTCTCCGGTGGACTGAAGCTTTCTTT. Translated, it gives CASSLRWTEAFF. Full variable domain (remainder filled in from reference TRBV28 and TRBJ1-1): DVKVTQSSRYLVKRTGEKVFLECVQDMDHENMFWYRQDPGLGLRLIYFSYDVKMKEKGDIPEGYSVSREKKERFSLILESASTNQTSMYLCASSLRWTEAFFGQGTRLTVV.

This chain joins TRBV6-6 and TRBJ1-5; 7 bases line up with TRBD1. After removal of 9 bases from V and 5 bases from J, the junction contained 13 bases not matched to a gene. Germline V gene lookup returns CDR1 MNHNY and CDR2 SVGAGI (reference sequence). The CDR3 has 15 residues. The CDR3 coding sequence is TGTGCCAGTCCAGGAGGAAAGGGGGCCTATCAGCCCCAGCATTTT. Translating it yields CASPGGKGAYQPQHF.

This chain connects TRBV3-1 (or the pseudogene TRBV3-2) to TRBJ2-3; 10 nucleotides match TRBD2. J lost 1 base, V lost 4 bases, and 8 bases had no gene match. There are 17 residues in the CDR3. Germline V gene sequence: CDR1 LGHDT, CDR2 YNNKEL (reference sequence). The CDR3 here is CASSLPTGTSGTDTQYF. CDR3 nucleotides: TGTGCCAGCAGCCTTCCGACCGGGACTAGCGGCACAGATACGCAGTATTTT.

As DNA, the CDR3 is TGCGCCAGCAGCCCGGAACTTTCTGGGGCCAACGTCCTGACTTTC. Its protein is CASSPELSGANVLTF. This chain uses TRBV5-1 with TRBJ2-6, with D hard to call. V shed 4 bases and J shed 1 base, with 9 bases lying between them. CDR1 and CDR2 (germline): SGHRS, YFSETQ. The CDR3 contains 15 residues.

The J gene is TRBJ2-1, the V gene TRBV2; 8 bases are shared with TRBD1. Trimming took 4 bases from V and 6 from J; bases not matched to a gene: 8. The length of the CDR3 is 15 residues. Germline loops: CDR1 SNHLY, CDR2 FYNNEI. CDR3 DNA: TGTGCCAGCAGTGGTGCCAGGGGGCCAGGCAATGAGCAGTTCTTC. Translation: CASSGARGPGNEQFF.

The gene calls are TRBV7-8 and TRBJ2-2; 10 bases are shared with TRBD1. Germline CDR1 is SGHVS and CDR2 is FQNEAQ. V trimming: 5 bases; J trimming: 3 bases; junction bases outside the gene matches: 6. This CDR3 has 16 amino acids. CDR3 in amino acids: CASSTRTGGYTGELFF. In nucleotides, the CDR3 is TGTGCCAGCAGCACGAGGACAGGGGGGTACACCGGGGAGCTGTTTTTT.

The J gene is TRBJ2-4, the V gene TRBV27; D gene ambiguous. This CDR3 contains 15 residues. Trimming cost V 4 bases and J 0 bases, with 10 bases left between them. Germline loops: CDR1 MNHEY, CDR2 SMNVEV (reference sequence). For the CDR3, the DNA is TGTGCCAGCAGTTCCCCAGAGCTAGCCAAAAACATTCAGTACTTC. Residues: CASSSPELAKNIQYF.

V and J are TRBV25-1 and TRBJ2-2, with TRBD2 matching over 8 bases. CDR1 is MGHDK, CDR2 SYGVNS, per germline. V shed 5 bases, J shed 5 bases, and the junction held 1 base outside the gene matches. The CDR3 extends over 13 amino acids. The CDR3 region is CASSLAGTGELFF. CDR3 DNA: TGTGCCAGCAGTCTAGCGGGTACCGGGGAGCTGTTTTTT. Full variable domain (remainder filled in from reference TRBV25-1 and TRBJ2-2): EADIYQTPRYLVIGTGKKITLECSQTMGHDKMYWYQQDPGMELHLIHYSYGVNSTEKGDLSSESTVSRIRTEHFPLTLESARPSHTSQYLCASSLAGTGELFFGEGSRLTVL.

V is TRBV15 and J is TRBJ1-5; TRBD1 matches at 8 bases. Trimming removed 1 base from V and 1 base from J; junction bases left unmatched: 3. CDR1 is LNHNV and CDR2 is YYDKDF in the germline V gene (reference sequence). This CDR3 has 16 amino acids. The CDR3, as DNA: TGTGCCACCAGCAGAGGGACAGGGCAAAGCAATCAGCCCCAGCATTTT. The encoded protein is CATSRGTGQSNQPQHF.

The rearrangement links TRBV5-6 to TRBJ2-7; D is uncertain. Trimming removed 3 bases at V and 1 base at J, with 8 bases between. Germline loops: CDR1 SGHDT, CDR2 YYEEEE. CDR3 length: 13 amino acids. The CDR3 nucleotides are TGTGCCAGCAGCTCGCCTGCATCCTACGAGCAGTACTTC. The encoded protein is CASSSPASYEQYF. The full variable domain, in which reference TRBV5-6 and TRBJ2-7 provide the parts outside the CDR3, is DAGVTQSPTHLIKTRGQQVTLRCSPKSGHDTVSWYQQALGQGPQFIFQYYEEEERQRGNFPDRFSGHQFPNYSSELNVNALLLGDSALYLCASSSPASYEQYFGPGTRLTVT.

The CDR3 bases are TGCGCCAGCAGCTTGGAGGCCTCGAACACTGAAGCTTTCTTT. Its translation is CASSLEASNTEAFF. V and J are TRBV5-1 and TRBJ1-1; D is ambiguous. CDR1 and CDR2 from the germline V gene are SGHRS and YFSETQ. Trimming took off 0 bases at V and 1 base at J, with 7 bases between the two ends. This CDR3 comprises 14 residues.

The chain joins TRBV5-4 to TRBJ2-5; weak D call: TRBD2 (6 bases). Trimming shortened V by 0 bases and J by 4 bases, and 19 bases separated the two germline ends. The CDR3 loop spans 17 amino acids. Germline CDR1 and CDR2: SGHNT and YYREEE (reference sequence). CDR3 nucleotide sequence: TGTGCCAGCAGCTTGGGTGGGACGAGGGGAGGAAGAGAGACCCAGTACTTC. It is translated as CASSLGGTRGGRETQYF.

About this clone itself: At one end the junction does not follow the germline gene, possibly because of a read error. The chain links TRBV3-1 (or the pseudogene TRBV3-2) to TRBJ2-7; a possible D gene is TRBD1 (6 bases). This CDR3 spans 12 amino acids. Germline values: CDR1 LGHDT, CDR2 YNNKEL (reference sequence). In DNA, the CDR3 is TGTGCCAGCAGCCTTCTACGGGACAACCCGACCTTC. Its protein product is CASSLLRDNPTF.

The V gene is TRBV3-1 (or the pseudogene TRBV3-2), the J gene TRBJ2-7; D may be TRBD1 (5 bases). This CDR3 spans 13 amino acids. V lost 1 base and J 4 bases, leaving 8 bases between the germline ends. Germline CDR1 and CDR2: LGHDT and YNNKEL (reference sequence). CDR3: CASSQAAGYEQYF. The DNA for the CDR3 is TGTGCCAGCAGCCAAGCCGCAGGGTACGAGCAGTACTTC.

The V gene is TRBV5-4, the J gene TRBJ1-3; D is unclear. CDR3 length: 15 amino acids. V lost 4 bases to trimming and J lost 2 bases, with 13 bases between them. The germline V gene has CDR1 SGHNT and CDR2 YYREEE (reference sequence). The CDR3 DNA follows: TGTGCCAGCAGCCTGGGCGGGTCGCCTGGAAACACCATATATTTT. This translates into CASSLGGSPGNTIYF.

The rearrangement uses TRBV13 and TRBJ2-5; D may be TRBD2 (7 bases). Germline V CDR1 and CDR2: PRHDT, FYEKMQ (reference sequence). This CDR3 region has 14 residues. Trimming removed 2 bases from V and 2 bases from J, with 9 bases in between. The CDR3 loop is CASSLRGGQETQYF. The CDR3 bases are TGTGCCAGCAGCTTAAGGGGGGGGCAAGAGACCCAGTACTTC.

This sequence joins TRBV12-3 or TRBV12-4 and TRBJ1-2, with TRBD1 matching 7 bases. The CDR3 totals 13 residues. The V and J ends lost 6 bases and 8 bases, in that order; junction bases with no gene match: 9. CDR3 sequence reads: CASSPWEGAGYTF. The CDR3 bases are TGTGCCAGCAGCCCCTGGGAGGGGGCGGGCTACACCTTC.

This sequence joins TRBV5-1 and TRBJ2-1; 10 bases fit TRBD1. CDR1 SGHRS and CDR2 YFSETQ come from the germline V gene. After removal of 4 bases from V and 8 bases from J, the junction contained 6 bases not matched to a gene. This CDR3 is 14 amino acids long. The CDR3: CASSPPGQGDEQFF. DNA of the CDR3: TGCGCCAGCAGCCCGCCCGGACAGGGGGATGAGCAGTTCTTC.

V usage is TRBV9 and J usage is TRBJ1-1, with TRBD1 matching over 8 bases. The germline gives CDR1 SGDLS, CDR2 YYNGEE. V lost 1 base, J lost 1 base, and 3 bases stayed unmatched. The CDR3 is 15 amino acids. This CDR3 is CASSVRDRPNTEAFF. The CDR3 DNA sequence: TGTGCCAGCAGCGTAAGGGACAGGCCGAACACTGAAGCTTTCTTT.

The CDR3 sequence: CASSQDFETQYF. The CDR3 DNA reads TGTGCCAGCAGTCAGGACTTTGAGACCCAGTACTTC. V is TRBV28 and J is TRBJ2-5; maybe TRBD2 (5 bases). CDR1 and CDR2 (germline): MDHEN, SYDVKM. V lost 5 bases and J 5 bases, leaving 9 bases between the germline ends. This CDR3 spans 12 amino acids. Drawing the rest from reference TRBV28 and TRBJ2-5, the complete variable domain is DVKVTQSSRYLVKRTGEKVFLECVQDMDHENMFWYRQDPGLGLRLIYFSYDVKMKEKGDIPEGYSVSREKKERFSLILESASTNQTSMYLCASSQDFETQYFGPGTRLLVL.

The rearrangement joins TRBV19 to TRBJ2-3; possibly TRBD2 for D (7 bases). Germline V lookup: CDR1 LNHDA, CDR2 SQIVND (reference sequence). V was shortened by 10 bases and J by 2 bases, with 16 bases between the two germline ends. This CDR3 comprises 14 residues. The DNA of the CDR3 is TGTGCCACAGCAGGGGAGGGAATCACAGATACGCAGTATTTT. Translation: CATAGEGITDTQYF.

The chain carries TRBV11-2 and TRBJ1-3; 8 nucleotides match TRBD1. CDR3 size: 15 residues. In germline, CDR1 is SGHAT, CDR2 FQNNGV. The V segment lost 6 bases and the J segment 2 bases; nucleotides outside the gene matches: 6. The CDR3 spells CASRRSQGAGNTIYF. DNA for the CDR3: TGTGCCAGCAGGCGATCACAGGGGGCTGGAAACACCATATATTTT.

A single count supports this clone. The chain uses TRBV18 and TRBJ1-1; 9 bases map to TRBD1. The CDR3 totals 16 residues. Germline CDR1 reads KGHSH; CDR2 reads LQKENI. Germline trimming cut 3 bases from V and 1 base from J; bases unmatched to any gene: 6. In DNA, the CDR3 is TGTGCCAGCTCACCGATACAGGGGGCGGGGAACACTGAAGCTTTCTTT. Protein product: CASSPIQGAGNTEAFF.